These 17 T cell receptor beta chains originate from one sample sequenced in a study of blood T cell repertoires in COVID-19. Clones were sequenced by immunoSEQ multiplex PCR, and TCRdb holds only the in-frame ones, with some missing. This sample yields around 110,000 clones, of which approximately 82% are seen a single time; 2% to 2.5% belongs to the top ten. The specimen sequenced was peripheral blood. Receptors were obtained from a man aged 25 to 45 with acute or convalescent COVID-19.

V usage is TRBV5-1 and J usage is TRBJ1-1, with 7 bases lining up with TRBD1. V lost 6 bases to trimming and J lost 0 bases; unmatched junction nucleotides: 11. Germline values: CDR1 SGHRS, CDR2 YFSETQ. The CDR3 consists of 16 residues. CDR3 sequence reads: CASTPTGSNMNTEAFF. In DNA, the CDR3 is TGCGCCAGCACCCCGACAGGGAGCAACATGAACACTGAAGCTTTCTTT.

A single count supports this clone. The rearrangement joins TRBV9 to TRBJ2-3; TRBD2 matches 7 bases. CDR1 and CDR2 from the germline V gene are SGDLS and YYNGEE. The CDR3 covers 18 residues. Trimming removed 1 base from V and 1 base from J; junction bases left unmatched: 12. CDR3 DNA: TGTGCCAGCAGCGTACCTAGCGGCGCTGACTGGGGCACAGATACGCAGTATTTT. Translated: CASSVPSGADWGTDTQYF.

J is TRBJ2-7 and V is TRBV6-5, with 8 bases lining up with TRBD1. The V and J ends lost 6 bases and 0 bases, in that order; junction bases with no gene match: 4. The germline CDR1 and CDR2 sequences are MNHEY and SVGAGI. The CDR3 consists of 14 residues. CDR3: CASSSGTGSYEQYV. The CDR3 DNA sequence: TGTGCCAGCAGCTCCGGGACAGGCTCCTACGAGCAGTACGTC.

This clone showed up just once. The rearrangement uses TRBV7-9 and TRBJ2-7; possible D gene TRBD1, 6 bases. V lost 1 base to trimming and J lost 7 bases, with 17 bases between them. The CDR3 totals 15 residues. The germline V gene encodes CDR1 SEHNR and CDR2 FQNEAQ (reference sequence). The CDR3 region has the DNA TGTGCCAGCAGCTTAGGGCGGAGGTCCCAGGGGGAGCAGTACTTC. Translated: CASSLGRRSQGEQYF. Drawing the rest from reference TRBV7-9 and TRBJ2-7, the complete variable domain is DTGVSQNPRHKITKRGQNVTFRCDPISEHNRLYWYRQTLGQGPEFLTYFQNEAQLEKSRLLSDRFSAERPKGSFSTLEIQRTEQGDSAMYLCASSLGRRSQGEQYFGPGTRLTVT.

This clone was detected a few times. The chain employs TRBV19 and TRBJ2-1, with TRBD2 matching 8 bases. After removal of 5 bases from V and 4 bases from J, the junction contained 13 bases not matched to a gene. This CDR3 is built from 17 residues. In germline, CDR1 is LNHDA, CDR2 SQIVND (reference sequence). CDR3 sequence: CASSVGQAGAGYNEQFF. DNA for the CDR3: TGTGCCAGTAGTGTAGGACAAGCGGGAGCCGGGTACAATGAGCAGTTCTTC.

This chain joins TRBV24-1 and TRBJ2-7; 12 nucleotides align to TRBD1. The trim removed 8 bases at V and 4 bases at J, leaving 14 bases unmatched. This CDR3 comprises 17 residues. The germline gives CDR1 KGHDR, CDR2 SFDVKD. This CDR3 reads CATMRDRGQRHWYEQYV. The CDR3 DNA reads as TGTGCCACCATGCGGGACAGGGGGCAAAGGCATTGGTACGAGCAGTACGTC.

Only one count was recorded for this clone. This chain joins TRBV6-6 and TRBJ2-1; 7 bases agree with TRBD2. The ends lost 0 bases at V and 7 bases at J; junction bases unmatched: 9. CDR1 is MNHNY and CDR2 is SVGAGI in the germline V gene (reference sequence). The length of the CDR3 is 16 residues. CDR3 in amino acids: CASSYSTGLRINEQFF. For the CDR3, the DNA is TGTGCCAGCAGTTACTCGACGGGACTAAGGATAAATGAGCAGTTCTTC.

V gene TRBV7-8 combines with J gene TRBJ2-1; D possibly corresponds to TRBD2 (6 bases). The V end lost 5 bases, the J end lost 4 bases, and 18 bases lay between the germline ends. CDR1 and CDR2 from the germline V gene are SGHVS and FQNEAQ. The CDR3 extends over 16 amino acids. The CDR3 region has the DNA TGTGCCAGCAGCCAATTAGCGGTCGTCGGGTACAATGAGCAGTTCTTC. Protein sequence: CASSQLAVVGYNEQFF.

The V gene is TRBV4-1, the J gene TRBJ1-1, with D maybe TRBD1 (6 bases). The germline V gene encodes CDR1 MGHRA and CDR2 YSYEKL. V was shortened by 2 bases and J by 3 bases, with 16 bases between the two germline ends. The CDR3 loop spans 16 amino acids. For the CDR3, the DNA is TGCGCCAGCAGCCAAATTGCAGGGAGGGGGGACACTGAAGCTTTCTTT. It yields the protein CASSQIAGRGDTEAFF.

The J gene is TRBJ1-1, the V gene TRBV29-1, with D tentatively TRBD1 (6 bases). V gave up 4 bases and J gave up 4 bases, with 16 bases separating them. CDR1 and CDR2 from the germline V gene are SQVTM and ANQGSEA. This CDR3 is 14 amino acids long. DNA for the CDR3: TGCAGCGTTGTTCGGACAGTCCTTTTCACTGAAGCTTTCTTT. It specifies CSVVRTVLFTEAFF.

The chain joins TRBV20-1 to TRBJ1-3; D is perhaps TRBD1 (5 bases). Per the germline V gene, CDR1 is DFQATT and CDR2 is SNEGSKA (reference sequence). Trimming left V 3 bases short and J 0 bases short, with 9 bases between. The CDR3 totals 14 residues. CDR3 sequence: CSASGAISGNTIYF. DNA of the CDR3: TGCAGTGCTAGTGGGGCGATCTCTGGAAACACCATATATTTT.

The CDR3 sequence is CAWSNRYDEQYV. The DNA for the CDR3 is TGTGCCTGGAGTAACAGGTATGACGAGCAGTACGTC. This chain uses TRBV30 with TRBJ2-7, with D perhaps TRBD1 (5 bases). The germline V gene has CDR1 GTSNPN and CDR2 SVGIG (reference sequence). V lost 2 bases and J lost 5, with 10 bases in between. The CDR3 is 12 residues long.

This clone was observed a handful of times. This sequence joins TRBV12-5 and TRBJ2-7; possibly TRBD1 for D (5 bases). Germline V gives CDR1 LGHNT, CDR2 FRNRAP. V lost 5 bases, J lost 3 bases, and 11 bases lay in between. The CDR3 is 13 residues long. The CDR3 sequence is CASGTGQDYEQYF. In DNA, the CDR3 is TGTGCTAGTGGTACCGGACAAGACTACGAGCAGTACTTC. Complete variable domain (other parts from reference TRBV12-5 and TRBJ2-7): DARVTQTPRHKVTEMGQEVTMRCQPILGHNTVFWYRQTMMQGLELLAYFRNRAPLDDSGMPKDRFSAEMPDATLATLKIQPSEPRDSAVYFCASGTGQDYEQYFGPGTRLTVT.

V is TRBV7-2 and J is TRBJ1-2; TRBD1 matches at 10 bases. The V gene end was trimmed by 5 bases and the J gene end by 7 bases; junction bases not matched to a gene: 10. The length of the CDR3 is 15 residues. Germline V lookup: CDR1 SGHTA, CDR2 FQGNSA. CDR3 amino acids: CASSPRDRGFGGYTF. The CDR3 region has the DNA TGTGCCAGCAGCCCACGGGACAGGGGATTTGGTGGCTACACCTTC.

The CDR3 DNA reads TGTGCCAGCAGCTTAGAGGCAGGGCGGACCGGGGAGCTGTTTTTT. Translating gives CASSLEAGRTGELFF. This rearrangement joins TRBV7-2 to TRBJ2-2; D might be TRBD1 (5 bases). V was pared by 1 base and J by 5 bases, with 11 bases between. CDR3 size: 15 residues. Looked up from germline, CDR1 is SGHTA and CDR2 is FQGNSA.

This clone was found once. Within the sample, other DNA sequences also encode this same CDR3. The genes are TRBV7-6 and TRBJ2-3, with 8 bases aligning to TRBD2. The germline V gene has CDR1 SGHVS and CDR2 FNYEAQ. The CDR3 runs to 15 residues. The V segment lost 4 bases and the J segment 2 bases; nucleotides outside the gene matches: 5. CDR3 sequence reads: CASSSSGSFTDTQYF. Written as DNA, the CDR3 is TGTGCCAGCAGCTCCAGCGGGAGCTTCACAGATACGCAGTATTTT.

This chain joins TRBV2 and TRBJ1-1; 7 positions match TRBD1. CDR1 SNHLY and CDR2 FYNNEI come from the germline V gene. CDR3 length: 16 amino acids. Trimming removed 4 bases from V and 3 bases from J; junction bases left unmatched: 11. CDR3 protein: CASSADRERVDTEAFF. DNA for the CDR3: TGTGCCAGCAGTGCAGACAGGGAGCGGGTGGACACTGAAGCTTTCTTT.